This T cell receptor (beta chain) derives from a study of blood T cell repertoires in COVID-19. Whole-study context: COVID-19 samples from acute and convalescent phases originated in the United States, Italy and Spain.

This clone was observed a single time. Only in-frame clones appear in the TCRdb table, and some are missing; sequencing was by immunoSEQ multiplex PCR. The repertoire includes some 500,000 clones, approximately 88% of them detected once, and less than 2% sits in the top ten. Clinical histories supplied by participants themselves formed the basis of cohort assignment. Cohort 3 donors counted as recovered after two negative PCRs, clearance, or resolved symptoms. CDR3 length: 14 amino acids. The germline CDR1 and CDR2 sequences are LGHNA and YNFKEQ. Trimming pared 0 bases from V and 4 bases from J, leaving 9 bases between.

The rearrangement links TRBV4-2 to TRBJ2-5; D gene ambiguous. The receptor was isolated from a woman between 35 and 50 years old who had recovered from COVID-19. Sequenced material: PBMCs or T cells enriched from blood (not recorded which). CDR3 in amino acids: CASSQEGVLETQYF. The DNA for the CDR3 is TGTGCCAGCAGCCAAGAGGGCGTCCTAGAGACCCAGTACTTC.